This passage covers 8 T cell receptor beta chains from one sample sequenced in a study of blood T cells in healthy people across ages. A second roughly 7 to 12 cycle PCR used barcoded and J-beta primers. TCRdb analysed the 5' RACE reads with MiXCR anew, one entry per CDR3 protein. The table has 750,000 to 950,000 distinct CDR3 sequences, under 35% seen once. Another study also made use of these data, one on T cells of mothers and their children.

Sequences were obtained from blood. The origin of the receptors is a woman in her forties in good health.

This clonotype has ten or more counts. The genes are TRBV4-1 and TRBJ1-6; the D gene is possibly TRBD1 (6 bases). Germline V CDR1 and CDR2: MGHRA, YSYEKL. With 2 bases removed from V and 8 bases from J, the gap between germline ends came to 10 bases. This CDR3 is 14 amino acids long. In nucleotides, the CDR3 is TGCGCCAGCAGCCAACAGGGGAGGGATTCACCCCTCCACTTT. Its protein is CASSQQGRDSPLHF.

This clonotype was observed once. A much larger clone differs from this one at a single base, so this may be a read error. CDR3 region: CVSSGRVSYEQYF. CDR3 bases: TGTGTCAGCAGCGGCAGGGTTTCCTACGAGCAGTACTTC. The J gene is TRBJ2-7, the V gene TRBV7-8; D possibly uses TRBD1 or TRBD2 (5 bases each). Germline V gene data show CDR1 as SGHVS and CDR2 as FQNEAQ. The CDR3 has 13 residues.

The rearrangement uses TRBV20-1 and TRBJ2-3; a weak D match, TRBD1 (5 bases). CDR3 length equals 14 residues. Trimming left V 1 base short and J 1 base short, with 9 bases between. In germline, CDR1 is DFQATT, CDR2 SNEGSKA (reference sequence). The CDR3 nucleotides read TGCAGTGCTAGAGGCCAGGGTCGCACAGATACGCAGTATTTT. Translating it yields CSARGQGRTDTQYF.

In its sample, this clonotype was seen a few times. The rearrangement joins TRBV21-1 to TRBJ1-5. TRBV21-1 is tagged as a pseudogene. This CDR3 region has 15 residues. The CDR3 coding sequence is TGTGCCAGCAGCAAAGGAGGAGGTGCCGGTCAGCCCCAGCATTTT. This translates into CASSKGGGAGQPQHF.

V and J are TRBV5-1 and TRBJ1-4; the D gene is possibly TRBD1 (5 bases). This CDR3 region has 15 residues. The V end was cut by 4 bases, the J end by 8 bases, with 18 bases between. Germline CDR1 and CDR2: SGHRS and YFSETQ. The CDR3, as DNA: TGCGCCAGCAGCCCTGGGACTCCTGGGAGCGAAAAACTGTTTTTT. This sequence encodes CASSPGTPGSEKLFF.

This clonotype was seen a single time. A much larger clone lies one base from this, so it may be a read error. The V call is TRBV28, the J call TRBJ2-5; D is unresolved. The end of the DNA is better explained by TRBJ2-7, so the J call may be wrong. CDR3 length: 11 residues. Per germline, CDR1 MDHEN and CDR2 SYDVKM. CDR3 sequence (DNA): TGTGCCGGCAGTTCGGTGCACGAGCAGTACTTC. It encodes CAGSSVHEQYF.

This clonotype was observed many times. The gene calls are TRBV20-1 and TRBJ2-5; TRBD2 might be the D (5 bases). Looked up from germline, CDR1 is DFQATT and CDR2 is SNEGSKA (reference sequence). The CDR3 contains 12 residues. V lost 6 bases and J 0 bases, leaving 8 bases between the germline ends. This CDR3 reads CSASDYQETQYF. The CDR3 DNA is TGCAGTGCCTCGGACTACCAAGAGACCCAGTACTTC.

Ten or more counts support this clonotype. This chain connects TRBV7-2 to TRBJ1-2; the match to TRBD1 covers 10 bases. Germline lookup yields CDR1 SGHTA and CDR2 FQGNSA. Unmatched junction bases numbered 4, after V lost 1 base and J lost 8 bases. The CDR3 runs 14 residues. The CDR3 protein is CASSLGQGAGGYTF. As DNA, the CDR3 is TGTGCCAGCAGCTTAGGACAGGGGGCAGGAGGCTACACCTTC. Full variable domain (rest looked up from reference TRBV7-2 and TRBJ1-2): GAGVSQSPSNKVTEKGKDVELRCDPISGHTALYWYRQSLGQGLEFLIYFQGNSAPDKSGLPSDRFSAERTGGSVSTLTIQRTQQEDSAVYLCASSLGQGAGGYTFGSGTRLTVV.